The rows below give T cell receptor beta chains drawn from one sample of a study of blood T cell repertoires in COVID-19. Using immunoSEQ multiplex PCR, the repertoire was profiled, and TCRdb retains in-frame clones only, with some absent. The table records 200,000 or so clones, under 85% of them present only once. Sequencing was done on a sample of peripheral blood. These receptors were obtained from a man between 60 and 70 years old with active or convalescent COVID-19. Each CDR3 is given with its conserved first and last residue. A D gene is named only where the DNA matches it firmly. Not all rows give a size; the values are once, few, many and, for expanded clones, a class.

clone_size j_call d_call v_call cdr3_nt cdr3_aa
NA TRBJ2-1 TRBD1 TRBV5-1 TGCGCCAGCGGGACAGGGGTAGGTGATGAGCAGTTCTTC CASGTGVGDEQFF
NA TRBJ2-4 NA TRBV28 TGTGCCAGCAGTTTTGGCGGAACCCTAGCCAAAAACATTCAGTACTTC CASSFGGTLAKNIQYF
NA TRBJ2-5 NA TRBV14 TGTGCCAGCAGCCGTAGACCCGAGGTGTCCCAGTACTTC CASSRRPEVSQYF
NA TRBJ1-1 NA TRBV6-2/TRBV6-3 TGTGCCAGCAGTTCGGCGGGGCTCACTGAAGCTTTCTTT CASSSAGLTEAFF
few TRBJ1-2 NA TRBV28 TGTGCCAGCTCGAGCGGGGGGGGCAGAACCTTCTATGGCTACACCTTC CASSSGGGRTFYGYTF
NA TRBJ1-6 NA TRBV29-1 TGCAGCGTGATCCCCCGGGACAATAATTCACCCCTCCACTTT CSVIPRDNNSPLHF
NA TRBJ2-3 NA TRBV19 TGTGCCAGTAGTATACAGGGCAGAAATACGCAGTATTTT CASSIQGRNTQYF
NA TRBJ2-3 TRBD2 TRBV7-2 TGTGCCAGCAGCCTAAGAGCGGGAGGGCCAGGATGGCAGTATTTT CASSLRAGGPGWQYF
NA TRBJ2-7 TRBD1 TRBV27 TGTGCCAGCAGTTTTCAGGGGGCTCAGCGGGAGCAGTACTTC CASSFQGAQREQYF
few TRBJ1-2 TRBD1 TRBV19 TGTGCCAGTAGTTCCCGTGTCGGACAGGGTGGAGGCTACACCTTC CASSSRVGQGGGYTF
NA TRBJ1-2 NA TRBV5-1 TGCGCCAGCAGCTTCACAGGGTATGGCTACACCTTC CASSFTGYGYTF
few TRBJ2-7 NA TRBV24-1 TGTGCCACCAGCCCGGCGGGGGCCCAGGGCCTCTACGAGCAGTACTTC CATSPAGAQGLYEQYF
NA TRBJ2-4 NA TRBV5-4 TGTGCCAGCAGCTTGGAGCCCCTTGCAGGCCAAAACATTCAGTACTTC CASSLEPLAGQNIQYF
few TRBJ2-4 NA TRBV25-1 TGTGCCAGCAGTACTTCAGGGGCCAAAAACATTCAGTACTTC CASSTSGAKNIQYF
NA TRBJ2-7 TRBD1 TRBV2 TGTGCCAGCTCCAGAGCCGGACAGGGAACCTACGAGCAGTACTTC CASSRAGQGTYEQYF
NA TRBJ2-7 NA TRBV10-3 TGTGCCATCAGTGAGGCAGGCTACGAGCAGTACTTC CAISEAGYEQYF
NA TRBJ2-1 TRBD1 TRBV29-1 TGCAGCGTTACGCGACAGGGCAGCCCCTACAATGAGCAGTTCTTC CSVTRQGSPYNEQFF
NA TRBJ2-5 TRBD1 TRBV28 TGTGCCAGCAGCCGGTCGGGGACAGGGGGCGAAGAGACCCAGTACTTC CASSRSGTGGEETQYF
NA TRBJ1-4 NA TRBV4-1 TGCGCCAGCAGCCATCCAACAGGGTACTCAACTAATGAAAAACTGTTTTTT CASSHPTGYSTNEKLFF
NA TRBJ2-3 NA TRBV10-3 TGTGCCTCAGTACAGGGAAAAGAACTTTCAGATACGCAGTATTTT CASVQGKELSDTQYF
few TRBJ1-4 NA TRBV2 TGTGCCAGCAGGGGAGGGTTCCTTAATGAAAAACTGTTTTTT CASRGGFLNEKLFF
NA TRBJ1-5 NA TRBV7-2 TGTGCCAGCAGCTTAGATGGCAGGGGATATAGCAATCAGCCCCAGCATTTT CASSLDGRGYSNQPQHF
NA TRBJ1-4 TRBD1 TRBV27 TGTGCCAGCAGCCGGACAGGTCAATTTGAAAAACTGTTTTTT CASSRTGQFEKLFF
NA TRBJ1-1 NA TRBV6-2/TRBV6-3 TGTGCCAGCAGTTGGCCCACAAACACTGAAGCTTTCTTT CASSWPTNTEAFF
once TRBJ2-2 TRBD2 TRBV6-4 TGTGCCAGCGGACTAGCGGGAGGGAACACCGGGGAGCTGTTTTTT CASGLAGGNTGELFF
NA TRBJ1-6 NA TRBV5-1 TGCGCCAGCAGCTTGATGGGGAGCTCCTATAATTCACCCCTCCACTTT CASSLMGSSYNSPLHF
NA TRBJ1-6 NA TRBV21-1 TGTGCCGTGCAGGGAACCTATAATTCACCCCTCCACTTT CAVQGTYNSPLHF
NA TRBJ2-1 TRBD2 TRBV19 TGTGCCAGTAGTACCCGGGACACTGGACTAGCGGGAGATTACAATGAGCAGTTCTTC CASSTRDTGLAGDYNEQFF
NA TRBJ1-2 TRBD1 TRBV4-1 TGCGCCAGCAGCCAAGAGCAACAGGGGGACTTCGGCTACACCTTC CASSQEQQGDFGYTF
NA TRBJ1-2 TRBD1 TRBV7-2 TGTGCCAGCAGCCTCTGGACAGGCGCGTTCTGGGGCTACACCTTC CASSLWTGAFWGYTF
few TRBJ2-3 TRBD2 TRBV6-2/TRBV6-3 TGTGCCAGCAGTCTGGGACTAGCGGGCACAGATACGCAGTATTTT CASSLGLAGTDTQYF
NA TRBJ2-7 NA TRBV15 TGTGCCACCAGCGGGCCCTACGAGCAGTACTTC CATSGPYEQYF
NA TRBJ2-1 TRBD1 TRBV3-1/TRBV3-2 TGTGCCAGCAGCCAGACGGCGACAGGGCAGGATGAGCAGTTCTTC CASSQTATGQDEQFF
NA TRBJ1-5 TRBD1 TRBV19 TGTGCCAGTAGTGGGACAGGTGTTCAGCCCCAGCATTTT CASSGTGVQPQHF
once TRBJ1-1 NA TRBV3-1/TRBV3-2 TGTGCCAGCAGCCAATCTCACTTGAACACTGAAGCTTTCTTT CASSQSHLNTEAFF
NA TRBJ2-7 TRBD2 TRBV28 TGTGCCAGCAGTCTCGGAGGGGGACTAGCGGAGTCCTACGAGCAGTACTTC CASSLGGGLAESYEQYF
few TRBJ2-1 TRBD2 TRBV19 TGTGCCAGTACGTCGGTAGCGGGGTACAATGAGCAGTTCTTC CASTSVAGYNEQFF
NA TRBJ2-3 NA TRBV6-2/TRBV6-3 TGTGCCAGCAGTTACCCTCTCACAGATACGCAGTATTTT CASSYPLTDTQYF
NA TRBJ2-1 NA TRBV6-4 TGTGCCAGCAGTGAGACTCTTTACAATGAGCAGTTCTTC CASSETLYNEQFF
NA TRBJ2-2 NA TRBV7-3 TGTGCCAGCAGCTTATCAGGGGAGAGGGACGGGGAGCTGTTTTTT CASSLSGERDGELFF
once TRBJ1-5 NA TRBV18 TGTGCCAGCTCAGCTACAGCGGGACAGCCCCAGCATTTT CASSATAGQPQHF
NA TRBJ2-7 NA TRBV18 TGTGCCAGCTCACCGAGCCAGGGGAACGACGAGCAGTACTTC CASSPSQGNDEQYF
once TRBJ2-7 NA TRBV4-2 TGTGCCAGCAGCCAAGACTCGACCGTGGCAGGGCGGTACGAGCAGTACTTC CASSQDSTVAGRYEQYF
NA TRBJ1-2 NA TRBV28 TGTGCCAGCAGTTCAGACAGCCTAGTGGTTGGCTACACCTTC CASSSDSLVVGYTF
once TRBJ2-7 NA TRBV4-3 TGCGCCAGCAGCCTTCGGACGGGAAGCTCCTACGAGCAGTACTTC CASSLRTGSSYEQYF
many TRBJ2-2 NA TRBV11-3 TGTGCCAGCAGCTTCGAATGGACAGAGAACACCGGGGAGCTGTTTTTT CASSFEWTENTGELFF
NA TRBJ2-6 NA TRBV6-1 TGTGCCAGCAGTGAACAGGGGGCCAACGTCCTGACTTTC CASSEQGANVLTF
NA TRBJ1-1 NA TRBV18 TGTGCCAGCTCACAAACCGGTCCAGGGGTCAACGCTGAAGCTTTCTTT CASSQTGPGVNAEAFF
NA TRBJ2-3 TRBD2 TRBV28 TGTGCCAGCAGTTACGCCATCAGCCTTAGCGGGTTGACAGATACGCAGTATTTT CASSYAISLSGLTDTQYF
NA TRBJ2-5 TRBD2 TRBV27 TGTGCCAGCAGTTTCAAGCGGGGGGGTGGGGAGACCCAGTACTTC CASSFKRGGGETQYF
NA TRBJ2-5 TRBD2 TRBV5-5 TGTGCCAGCAGCTTGGGGACTAGCGGGAGTGTTGAGACCCAGTACTTC CASSLGTSGSVETQYF
few TRBJ2-7 NA TRBV5-4 TGTGCCAGCAGGGGCAGGGAAGGCGAGCAGTACTTC CASRGREGEQYF
NA TRBJ2-6 TRBD1 TRBV24-1 TGTGCCACCGGCGACAGGGTCGGGGCCAACGTCCTGACTTTC CATGDRVGANVLTF
NA TRBJ1-2 TRBD1 TRBV27 TGTGCCAGCAGTTCCCAGACAGGGAACTATGGCTACACCTTC CASSSQTGNYGYTF